These 11 T cell receptor beta chains were all obtained from the same sample, sequenced in a study of shared clonotypes between healthy human individuals (dated by TCRdb to about 2020). Library generation was performed with the immunoSEQ multiplex PCR assay. The table was pulled from immuneACCESS by TCRdb, which kept in-frame rearrangements only. Such tables lose some clones; where checked, under half of the loss comes from unresolved V genes, and the rest has no known cause. The sample data list around 2.3 million clones, and approximately 96% of these were observed just once. 0.13% of the sample lies in the top ten. Input material: naive CD4+ T cells sorted from blood. This specimen's cell subset or site label, per the study, means: CD45RA+ positively selected. These receptors all stem from a man between 18 and 35 years old in good health.

The chain combines TRBV7-8 with TRBJ1-6; weak D call: TRBD1 (5 bases). Trimming stripped 0 bases from V and 6 bases from J, with 9 bases between. The CDR3 has 15 residues. From germline, CDR1 is SGHVS and CDR2 FQNEAQ. CDR3 region: CASSLAQVSNSPLHF. CDR3 in DNA: TGTGCCAGCAGCTTAGCACAGGTCTCTAATTCACCCCTCCACTTT.

The chain employs TRBV6-5 and TRBJ2-3, with 7 nucleotides matching TRBD2. The CDR3 runs 15 residues. Germline trimming cut 0 bases from V and 4 bases from J; bases unmatched to any gene: 4. Germline assignment: CDR1 MNHEY and CDR2 SVGAGI. CDR3 amino acids: CASSYSVGRSDTQYF. As DNA, the CDR3 is TGTGCCAGCAGTTACTCGGTCGGGAGGTCAGATACGCAGTATTTT.

This chain joins TRBV4-3 and TRBJ2-7; 9 nucleotides align to TRBD1. V dropped 3 bases and J dropped 2; count of bases not matched to a gene: 8. CDR3 size: 16 residues. CDR1 is LGHNA and CDR2 is YSLEER in the germline V gene. CDR3 nucleotides: TGCGCCAGCAGCCACATAACAGGGGGCCTCCCCTACGAGCAGTACTTC. Translating it yields CASSHITGGLPYEQYF.

The chain joins TRBV14 to TRBJ1-1, with D perhaps TRBD1 (6 bases). Germline assignment: CDR1 SGHDN and CDR2 FVKESK. V lost 2 bases, J lost 11 bases, and 15 bases lay in between. The CDR3 consists of 13 residues. This CDR3 reads CASSQIPGAGAFF. The CDR3 region has the DNA TGTGCCAGCAGCCAAATTCCAGGGGCAGGGGCTTTCTTT.

CDR3 sequence reads: CASSRQGATNEKLFF. The DNA for the CDR3 is TGTGCCAGCTCACGACAGGGGGCAACTAATGAAAAACTGTTTTTT. The gene calls are TRBV18 and TRBJ1-4; 9 nucleotides line up with TRBD1. This CDR3 is 15 amino acids long. Per the germline V gene, CDR1 is KGHSH and CDR2 is LQKENI. The junction had 0 bases not matched to a gene; V was cut back by 4 bases and J by 0 bases.

This clone has a single count. CDR3 region: CATQDHAGEQYF. DNA of the CDR3: TGTGCCACCCAGGACCACGCGGGCGAGCAGTACTTC. The chain couples TRBV6-1 to TRBJ2-7; D might be TRBD2 (5 bases). Germline V CDR1 and CDR2: MNHNS, SASEGT. The V end was cut by 10 bases, the J end by 6 bases, with 16 bases between. CDR3 length: 12 residues.

The chain employs TRBV7-6 and TRBJ2-3, with D hard to call. CDR3 length: 14 amino acids. The germline V gene encodes CDR1 SGHVS and CDR2 FNYEAQ. Trimming removed 0 bases at V and 5 bases at J, with 9 bases between. The CDR3 protein is CASSLAPAGDTQYF. The CDR3 DNA reads as TGTGCCAGCAGCTTAGCGCCAGCAGGAGATACGCAGTATTTT.

The DNA for the CDR3 is TGTGCCAGCAGTCCCCTGTGGGGAGGGGCCTACGAGCAGTACTTC. Residues: CASSPLWGGAYEQYF. This chain joins TRBV6-1 and TRBJ2-7; the match to TRBD2 covers 7 bases. The CDR3 sequence is 15 residues long. Trimming took 5 bases from V and 2 from J; bases not matched to a gene: 9. Germline lookup yields CDR1 MNHNS and CDR2 SASEGT.

The chain links TRBV21-1 to TRBJ1-5; TRBD1, the D gene given by the table, was not confirmed from the DNA. TRBV21-1 is reported as a pseudogene. This CDR3 comprises 16 residues. CDR3 bases: TGTGCCAGCAGCAAAGGGCGTGGGGCCAGGGGTCAGCCCCAGCATTTT. Translation: CASSKGRGARGQPQHF.

CDR3 sequence: CASSLASQGIYEQYF. CDR3 DNA sequence: TGCGCCAGCAGCTTGGCAAGTCAGGGGATCTACGAGCAGTACTTC. The genes are TRBV5-1 and TRBJ2-7; possible D gene TRBD1, 6 bases. CDR1 is SGHRS and CDR2 is YFSETQ in the germline V gene. This CDR3 spans 15 amino acids. Trimming removed 0 bases from V and 3 bases from J, with 13 bases in between. The complete variable domain, with remaining parts taken from reference TRBV5-1 and TRBJ2-7, reads KAGVTQTPRYLIKTRGQQVTLSCSPISGHRSVSWYQQTPGQGLQFLFEYFSETQRNKGNFPGRFSGRQFSNSRSEMNVSTLELGDSALYLCASSLASQGIYEQYFGPGTRLTVT.

The V call is TRBV7-2, the J call TRBJ2-7; maybe TRBD1 (6 bases). Per the germline V gene, CDR1 is SGHTA and CDR2 is FQGNSA. The CDR3 spans 17 residues. V lost 3 bases to trimming and J lost 0 bases, with 18 bases between them. The CDR3 coding sequence is TGTGCCAGCAGCTTGATGGTACAGGGCGGAAGCTCCTACGAGCAGTACTTC. This sequence encodes CASSLMVQGGSSYEQYF.